Each of the 3 T cell receptor beta chains below was sequenced from the same sample in a study of shared clonotypes between healthy human individuals. Measured with immunoSEQ multiplex PCR; TCRdb has only the in-frame clones, and not every one. The sample lists over 850,000 clones; 75% to 80% were seen once. Sequencing used memory CD4+ T cells from PBMCs. This sample's subset: CD45RA-negative fraction. These receptors were taken from a man aged 18 to 30 in good health. Some clones in this sample may be carry-over from other donors' samples.

With regard to this clone: This specimen includes other DNA sequences encoding the same CDR3. The CDR3 sequence is CASSLQGNEQFF. CDR3 DNA: TGCGCCAGCAGCTTGCAGGGAAATGAGCAGTTCTTC. This chain uses TRBV5-1 with TRBJ2-1; TRBD1 is a possible D gene (5 bases). The CDR3 has 12 residues. Trimming stripped 1 base from V and 7 bases from J, with 6 bases between. CDR1 and CDR2 (germline): SGHRS, YFSETQ.

This clone was found a few times. This specimen includes other DNA sequences encoding the same CDR3. The CDR3 sequence: CASSQDRGNTIYF. The CDR3 bases are TGCGCCAGCAGCCAAGATAGAGGCAACACCATATATTTT. V is TRBV4-1 and J is TRBJ1-3, with D unclear. Looked up from germline, CDR1 is MGHRA and CDR2 is YSYEKL. The ends were cut back, 0 bases at V and 7 bases at J, with 7 bases in the middle. The CDR3 spans 13 residues.

CDR3 residues: CASSESGRVASTDTQYF. Written as DNA, the CDR3 is TGTGCCAGCAGTGAAAGCGGGAGGGTTGCGAGCACAGATACGCAGTATTTT. V is TRBV2 and J is TRBJ2-3; the match to TRBD2 covers 10 bases. V was pared by 2 bases and J by 0 bases, with 5 bases of the junction left unmatched. From germline, CDR1 is SNHLY and CDR2 FYNNEI. The CDR3 consists of 17 residues.